A selection of T cell receptor beta chains follows, all from one sample in a study of shared clonotypes between healthy human individuals. TCRdb's table, derived via immunoSEQ multiplex PCR, lists solely in-frame clones and lacks some. Here the sample spans 2 million to 3 million clones, over 85% being singletons. The sample taken for sequencing was naive CD4+ T cells from PBMCs. The source of these receptors is a man aged 18 to 30 in good health. Some clones in this sample may be carry-over from other donors' samples. Each CDR3 is given without its conserved first and last residue.

CDR3 protein: ASRLDGNQPQH
J gene: TRBJ1-5
CDR3 length: 11
V gene: TRBV6-5

CDR3 protein: ASRTGDQPQH
J gene: TRBJ1-5
CDR3 length: 10
V gene: TRBV10-2

CDR3 protein: ASSVDSAAKNIQY
J gene: TRBJ2-4
CDR3 length: 13
V gene: TRBV9

CDR3 protein: ASSSESTRPGETQY
J gene: TRBJ2-5
CDR3 length: 14
V gene: TRBV5-1

CDR3 protein: ASSLESAHPTYEQY
J gene: TRBJ2-7
CDR3 length: 14
V gene: TRBV27

CDR3 protein: ASSLDGQLSNQPQH
J gene: TRBJ1-5
CDR3 length: 14
V gene: TRBV5-4

CDR3 protein: ASSFGRDVDGYT
J gene: TRBJ1-2
CDR3 length: 12
V gene: TRBV19

CDR3 protein: AWPLASRRPRGSQY
J gene: TRBJ2-3
CDR3 length: 14
V gene: TRBV30

CDR3 protein: ASSYIQGVETQY
J gene: TRBJ2-5
CDR3 length: 12
V gene: TRBV6-6

CDR3 protein: ASSQETSGRYNEQF
J gene: TRBJ2-1
CDR3 length: 14
V gene: TRBV14

CDR3 protein: ASSLRAGESGELF
J gene: TRBJ2-2
CDR3 length: 13
V gene: TRBV7-3

CDR3 protein: ASGPGGLLNYGYT
J gene: TRBJ1-2
CDR3 length: 13
V gene: TRBV7-2

CDR3 protein: ASSYRRAENTEAF
J gene: TRBJ1-1
CDR3 length: 13
V gene: TRBV6-5

CDR3 protein: ASSLGRAPYEQY
J gene: TRBJ2-7
CDR3 length: 12
V gene: TRBV5-4

CDR3 protein: ASAEQGNTEAF
J gene: TRBJ1-1
CDR3 length: 11
V gene: TRBV18

CDR3 protein: ASSIEAGRNQPQH
J gene: TRBJ1-5
CDR3 length: 13
V gene: TRBV19

CDR3 protein: ASSLRRGTEAF
J gene: TRBJ1-1
CDR3 length: 11
V gene: TRBV27

CDR3 protein: ASSPTPGTNTRRGETQY
J gene: TRBJ2-5
CDR3 length: 17
V gene: TRBV18

CDR3 protein: ASSYDRGGNTIY
J gene: TRBJ1-3
CDR3 length: 12
V gene: TRBV28

CDR3 protein: ASSKLAGGGETQY
J gene: TRBJ2-5
CDR3 length: 13
V gene: TRBV5-1

CDR3 protein: ASSRRHRDYQETQY
J gene: TRBJ2-5
CDR3 length: 14
V gene: TRBV4-1

CDR3 protein: SVVNSPGDGYT
J gene: TRBJ1-2
CDR3 length: 11
V gene: TRBV29-1

CDR3 protein: ASREPRGLSGNTIY
J gene: TRBJ1-3
CDR3 length: 14
V gene: TRBV28

CDR3 protein: ASSPGLTDTQY
J gene: TRBJ2-3
CDR3 length: 11
V gene: TRBV9

CDR3 protein: ASSSVVNYGYT
J gene: TRBJ1-2
CDR3 length: 11
V gene: TRBV6-6

CDR3 protein: ASSLRPPLNTEAF
J gene: TRBJ1-1
CDR3 length: 13
V gene: TRBV7-2

CDR3 protein: ASSERRGETQY
J gene: TRBJ2-5
CDR3 length: 11
V gene: TRBV2

CDR3 protein: ASSEGTSGSYEQY
J gene: TRBJ2-7
CDR3 length: 13
V gene: TRBV10-1

CDR3 protein: ASSLEGGEQY
J gene: TRBJ2-7
CDR3 length: 10
V gene: TRBV7-9

CDR3 protein: ASSKSYFPPQH
J gene: TRBJ1-5
CDR3 length: 11
V gene: TRBV21-1

CDR3 protein: ASSLGSYNEQF
J gene: TRBJ2-1
CDR3 length: 11
V gene: TRBV7-9

CDR3 protein: ASRKDSFPEAF
J gene: TRBJ1-1
CDR3 length: 11
V gene: TRBV5-6

CDR3 protein: ASSSRDSNQPQH
J gene: TRBJ1-5
CDR3 length: 12
V gene: TRBV27

CDR3 protein: ASSLAGAKNIQY
J gene: TRBJ2-4
CDR3 length: 12
V gene: TRBV27

CDR3 protein: AISDRGQGLGEKLF
J gene: TRBJ1-4
CDR3 length: 14
V gene: TRBV10-3

CDR3 protein: AGGQANNQPQH
J gene: TRBJ1-5
CDR3 length: 11
V gene: TRBV6-1

CDR3 protein: ASSLLTGGNTEAF
J gene: TRBJ1-1
CDR3 length: 13
V gene: TRBV5-4

CDR3 protein: AISESKVLGGRTDTQY
J gene: TRBJ2-3
CDR3 length: 16
V gene: TRBV10-3

CDR3 protein: ASSQVQGTDEAF
J gene: TRBJ1-1
CDR3 length: 12
V gene: TRBV4-3

CDR3 protein: ASSLMASNEKLF
J gene: TRBJ1-4
CDR3 length: 12
V gene: TRBV5-1

CDR3 protein: ASSPRGYEQY
J gene: TRBJ2-7
CDR3 length: 10
V gene: TRBV7-9

CDR3 protein: ASTERGSNRGWTEAF
J gene: TRBJ1-1
CDR3 length: 15
V gene: TRBV19

CDR3 protein: ASSLRRRAYEQY
J gene: TRBJ2-7
CDR3 length: 12
V gene: TRBV11-3

CDR3 protein: SVNARLAGISYEQY
J gene: TRBJ2-7
CDR3 length: 14
V gene: TRBV29-1

CDR3 protein: ASSDPGLAGGPGGELF
J gene: TRBJ2-2
CDR3 length: 16
V gene: TRBV10-1

CDR3 protein: ASGGLAALSRETQY
J gene: TRBJ2-5
CDR3 length: 14
V gene: TRBV28

CDR3 protein: ASSLFGQGYT
J gene: TRBJ1-2
CDR3 length: 10
V gene: TRBV4-1

CDR3 protein: ASSVTPAFNEQF
J gene: TRBJ2-1
CDR3 length: 12
V gene: TRBV9

CDR3 protein: ATTKGQGRTGELF
J gene: TRBJ2-2
CDR3 length: 13
V gene: TRBV15

CDR3 protein: ASSQEQTGQETQY
J gene: TRBJ2-5
CDR3 length: 13
V gene: TRBV4-2

CDR3 protein: ASSETGGTRGYT
J gene: TRBJ1-2
CDR3 length: 12
V gene: TRBV2

CDR3 protein: ASSLVEAEAF
J gene: TRBJ1-1
CDR3 length: 10
V gene: TRBV7-6

CDR3 protein: ASSLGGTPSNQPQH
J gene: TRBJ1-5
CDR3 length: 14
V gene: TRBV28

CDR3 protein: ASSRGGSETQY
J gene: TRBJ2-5
CDR3 length: 11
V gene: TRBV7-2

CDR3 protein: ASSLGPRVYEQY
J gene: TRBJ2-7
CDR3 length: 12
V gene: TRBV7-3

CDR3 protein: ASTDRGGQPQH
J gene: TRBJ1-5
CDR3 length: 11
V gene: TRBV28

CDR3 protein: ASSSLAGGFGF
J gene: TRBJ2-1
CDR3 length: 11
V gene: TRBV7-9

CDR3 protein: ASSYRQGAGNEKLF
J gene: TRBJ1-4
CDR3 length: 14
V gene: TRBV5-1

CDR3 protein: ASSHELTGGRTGELF
J gene: TRBJ2-2
CDR3 length: 15
V gene: TRBV5-1

CDR3 protein: ASSLNRMNTEAF
J gene: TRBJ1-1
CDR3 length: 12
V gene: TRBV5-6